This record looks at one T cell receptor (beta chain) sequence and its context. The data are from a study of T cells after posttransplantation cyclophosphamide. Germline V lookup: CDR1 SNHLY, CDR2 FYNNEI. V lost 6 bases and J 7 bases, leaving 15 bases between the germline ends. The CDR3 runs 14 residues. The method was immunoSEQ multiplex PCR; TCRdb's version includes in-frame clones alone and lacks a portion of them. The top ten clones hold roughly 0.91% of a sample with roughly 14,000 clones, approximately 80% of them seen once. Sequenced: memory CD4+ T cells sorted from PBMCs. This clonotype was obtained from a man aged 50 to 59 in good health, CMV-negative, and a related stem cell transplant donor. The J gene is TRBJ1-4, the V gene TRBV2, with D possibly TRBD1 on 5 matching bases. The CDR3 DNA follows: TGTGCCAGCAGAGAACAGCGAGACAGTGAAAAACTGTTTTTT. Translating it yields CASREQRDSEKLFF.